This entry concerns a single T cell receptor (beta chain). The data belong to a study of identical twins. This CDR3 comprises 15 residues. CDR1 and CDR2 (germline): SGHRS, YFSETQ. The V gene lost 1 base and the J gene lost 4 bases, with 13 bases spanning the gap. Each donor was a healthy Caucasian. From the 5' RACE reads, TCRdb called clonotypes with MiXCR, one entry per CDR3 protein. The sample shows about 530,000 distinct CDR3 sequences, around 22% of them seen only once. The same sample was also used in a study of yellow fever vaccine responses in identical twins.

This rearrangement joins TRBV5-1 to TRBJ2-3; either TRBD1 or TRBD2 may fit D (5 bases each). The source material was CD4+ T cells sorted from blood. The clonotype was recovered from a woman younger than 30 in good health. This CDR3 is CASSLTGRESDTQYF. DNA of the CDR3: TGCGCCAGCAGCTTGACTGGCAGGGAGTCAGATACGCAGTATTTT.